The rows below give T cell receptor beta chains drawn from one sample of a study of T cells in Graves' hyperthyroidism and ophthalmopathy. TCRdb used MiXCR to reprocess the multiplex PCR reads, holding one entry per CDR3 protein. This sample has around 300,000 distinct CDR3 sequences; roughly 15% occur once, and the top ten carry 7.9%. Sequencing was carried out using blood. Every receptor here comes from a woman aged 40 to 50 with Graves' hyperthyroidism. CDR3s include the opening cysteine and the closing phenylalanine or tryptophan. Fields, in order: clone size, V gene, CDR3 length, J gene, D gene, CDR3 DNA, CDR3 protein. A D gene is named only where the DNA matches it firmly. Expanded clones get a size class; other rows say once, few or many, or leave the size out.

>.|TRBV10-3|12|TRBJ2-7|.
TGTGCCATTTCTCCAAGCTCCTACGAGCAGTACTTC
CAISPSSYEQYF
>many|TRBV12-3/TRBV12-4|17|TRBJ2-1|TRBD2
TGTGCCAGCACCGCCTCGACTAGCGGGGTTCCTGAGAATGAGCAGTTCTTC
CASTASTSGVPENEQFF
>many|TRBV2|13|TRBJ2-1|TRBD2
TGTGCCAGCTCGGGACTAGCGGGAGGGGAGCAGTTCTTC
CASSGLAGGEQFF
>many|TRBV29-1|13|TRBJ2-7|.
TGCAGCGTTGCAAGGGGGGGGGCCTACGAGCAGTACTTC
CSVARGGAYEQYF
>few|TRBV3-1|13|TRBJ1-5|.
TGTGCCAGCAGACAGGGTTACGGTCAGCCCCAGCATTTT
CASRQGYGQPQHF
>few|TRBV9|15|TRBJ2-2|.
TGTGCCAGCAGCGTAGGGGGAGGAAACACCGGGGAGCTGTTTTTT
CASSVGGGNTGELFF
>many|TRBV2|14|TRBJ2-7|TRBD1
TGTGCCAGCCGGAGACAGGGGGCGCTTGAGGAGCAGTACTTC
CASRRQGALEEQYF
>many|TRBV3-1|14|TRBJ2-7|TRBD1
TGTGCCAGCAGCCCGACAGGGCGAGAGTACGAGCAGTACTTC
CASSPTGREYEQYF
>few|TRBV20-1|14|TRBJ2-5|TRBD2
TGCAGTTCCCTGCCGGGACTAGGGGGAGAGACCCAGTACTTC
CSSLPGLGGETQYF
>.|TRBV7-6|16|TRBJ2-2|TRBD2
TGTGCCAGCAGCTTAATAGCGGGAGCGAACACCGGGGAGCTGTTTTTT
CASSLIAGANTGELFF
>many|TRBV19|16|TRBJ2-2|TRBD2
TGTGCCAGTAGTATACAGGGCGGGACTACTCTTGGGGAGCTGTTTTTT
CASSIQGGTTLGELFF
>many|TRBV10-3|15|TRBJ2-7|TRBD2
TGTGCCATCAGTGACAGCCGGCTAGCGGGAGCCGAGCAGTACTTC
CAISDSRLAGAEQYF
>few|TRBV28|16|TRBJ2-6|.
TGTGCCAGCAGTTTAGAGGCTCTCTCTGGGGCCAACGTCCTGACTTTC
CASSLEALSGANVLTF
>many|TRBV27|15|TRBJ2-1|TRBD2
TGTGCCAGCAGTTTAGCGGGAGGGCCGGGGAATGAGCAGTTCTTC
CASSLAGGPGNEQFF
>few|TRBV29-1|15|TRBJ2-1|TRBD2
TGCAGCGTTGGGGATGGGACTAGCGGGAGGAATGAGCAGTTCTTC
CSVGDGTSGRNEQFF
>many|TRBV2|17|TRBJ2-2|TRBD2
TGTGCCAGCAGTGAAGTGAAAACTAGCGGGACGGCCGGGGAGCTGTTTTTT
CASSEVKTSGTAGELFF
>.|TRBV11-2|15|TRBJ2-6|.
TGTGCCAGCAGCCCGTCGGGGGCCGGGGCCAACGTCCTGACTTTC
CASSPSGAGANVLTF
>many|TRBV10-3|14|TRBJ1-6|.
TGTGCCATCAGTGTGGACAGAGATAATTCACCCCTCCACTTT
CAISVDRDNSPLHF
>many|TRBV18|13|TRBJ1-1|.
TGTGCCAGCCGTGGGTCGGTCAACACTGAAGCTTTCTTT
CASRGSVNTEAFF
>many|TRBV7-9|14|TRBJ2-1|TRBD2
TGTGCCAGCAGCTTTGGCGGGAGGGCCTCTGAGCAGTTCTTC
CASSFGGRASEQFF
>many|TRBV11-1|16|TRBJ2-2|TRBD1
TGTGCCAGCAGCTTAAATCAGGGGGCGGACACCGGGGAGCTGTTTTTT
CASSLNQGADTGELFF
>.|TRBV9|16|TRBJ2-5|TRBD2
TGTGCCAGCAGCACCTTAGCGGGAAGGAGAGGAGAGACCCAGTACTTC
CASSTLAGRRGETQYF